This entry concerns a single TCR beta chain. TCRdb reprocessed the RT-PCR reads via MiXCR and lists one record per CDR3 protein. The sample records approximately 720,000 distinct CDR3 sequences, 11% to 15% being singletons. The CDR3 length is 12 residues. Trimming pared 3 bases from V and 3 bases from J, leaving 5 bases between. Germline V gene lookup returns CDR1 SNHLY and CDR2 FYNNEI. The chain joins TRBV2 to TRBJ1-1; the D is unclear. The receptor was derived from a female donor in good health, serving as a healthy control. The sequenced sample was memory CD4+ T cells from blood. For the CDR3, the DNA is TGTGCCAGCAGTGACAGGTACACTGAAGCTTTCTTT. The encoded protein is CASSDRYTEAFF.